This T cell receptor beta chain was recovered during a study of CD8+CD57+ T cells in acquired aplastic anemia. The germline V gene encodes CDR1 MDHEN and CDR2 SYDVKM. The CDR3 length is 15 residues. Trimming removed 7 bases at V and 2 bases at J, with 18 bases between. Patients who underwent sequencing had shown CD8+CD57+ cell expansion by flow cytometry. Blood came from patients not yet given any therapy. This clonotype was recorded a few times. Genomic DNA was employed as the template in profiling TCR beta VDJ and CDR3. TCRdb reanalysed the reads using MiXCR and keeps one entry per CDR3 protein. The table has roughly 250,000 distinct CDR3 sequences, around 45% seen once.

This TCR was recovered from a human donor with aplastic anemia. This rearrangement joins TRBV28 to TRBJ2-7, with D perhaps matching TRBD1 (5 bases). Sequenced material: sorted CD4+, CD8+, or CD8+CD57+ T cells (not recorded which) from PBMCs. The CDR3 bases are TGTGCCAGCAATTCTAGACAGACCCCAACCTACGAGCAGTACTTC. This codes for CASNSRQTPTYEQYF. The entire variable domain, with the rest obtained from reference TRBV28 and TRBJ2-7, is as follows: DVKVTQSSRYLVKRTGEKVFLECVQDMDHENMFWYRQDPGLGLRLIYFSYDVKMKEKGDIPEGYSVSREKKERFSLILESASTNQTSMYLCASNSRQTPTYEQYFGPGTRLTVT.